Below are 6 T cell receptor beta chains sequenced from a single sample in a study of blood T cell repertoires in COVID-19. TCRdb keeps only in-frame clones here, not all; method: immunoSEQ multiplex PCR. The sample lists 220,000 or so clones, approximately 88% seen once, with about 6% in the top ten. Sequenced input: peripheral blood. The receptor source for this set is a man in his 60s who had recovered from COVID-19.

The J gene is TRBJ2-1, the V gene TRBV7-2; tentative D call: TRBD2 (5 bases). The CDR3 length is 17 residues. V was cut by 4 bases and J by 0 bases, with 16 bases left in between. CDR1 SGHTA and CDR2 FQGNSA come from the germline V gene. For the CDR3, the DNA is TGTGCCAGCAGCTCCCGTCGGAGGCGGAGCTCCTACAATGAGCAGTTCTTC. Translated: CASSSRRRRSSYNEQFF.

This chain joins TRBV6-4 and TRBJ2-1; D is unclear. The length of the CDR3 is 10 residues. Germline assignment: CDR1 MRHNA and CDR2 SNTAGT. V was trimmed by 8 bases and J by 9 bases, leaving 8 bases between them. DNA of the CDR3: TGTGCCAGCTCCAGAAGTGAGCAGTTCTTC. Its protein is CASSRSEQFF.

This chain joins TRBV5-1 and TRBJ1-3, with 7 nucleotides matching TRBD1. Per the germline V gene, CDR1 is SGHRS and CDR2 is YFSETQ. Unmatched junction bases numbered 7, after V lost 2 bases and J lost 8 bases. This CDR3 has 14 amino acids. The CDR3 DNA is TGCGCCAGCAGCTTTGGCCAGGGGGGCCACACCATATATTTT. It encodes CASSFGQGGHTIYF. Combining the CDR3 with reference TRBV5-1 and TRBJ1-3 gives the whole variable domain KAGVTQTPRYLIKTRGQQVTLSCSPISGHRSVSWYQQTPGQGLQFLFEYFSETQRNKGNFPGRFSGRQFSNSRSEMNVSTLELGDSALYLCASSFGQGGHTIYFGEGSWLTVV.

The gene calls are TRBV29-1 and TRBJ1-2; possibly TRBD1 for D (6 bases). CDR3 length: 12 residues. Germline loops: CDR1 SQVTM, CDR2 ANQGSEA. V lost 6 bases, J lost 4 bases, and 12 bases lay in between. CDR3 residues: CSVRQVTYGYTF. As DNA, the CDR3 is TGCAGCGTCAGACAGGTTACCTATGGCTACACCTTC.

The genes are TRBV19 and TRBJ1-4; 7 nucleotides align to TRBD1. The CDR3 consists of 14 residues. V shed 2 bases, J shed 11 bases, and the junction held 8 bases outside the gene matches. CDR1 and CDR2 from the germline V gene are LNHDA and SQIVND (reference sequence). The CDR3 spells CASSIKQGRGKLFF. In DNA form, the CDR3 reads TGTGCCAGTAGTATAAAACAGGGGCGTGGGAAACTGTTTTTT.

The CDR3 DNA reads TGTGCCAGCAGCCAAACGGGAGTTATTGAGCAGTTCTTC. Residues: CASSQTGVIEQFF. The rearrangement uses TRBV14 and TRBJ2-1, with D possibly matching TRBD2 (6 bases). This CDR3 has 13 residues. Germline CDR1 reads SGHDN; CDR2 reads FVKESK. The ends were cut back, 2 bases at V and 9 bases at J, with 11 bases in the middle.